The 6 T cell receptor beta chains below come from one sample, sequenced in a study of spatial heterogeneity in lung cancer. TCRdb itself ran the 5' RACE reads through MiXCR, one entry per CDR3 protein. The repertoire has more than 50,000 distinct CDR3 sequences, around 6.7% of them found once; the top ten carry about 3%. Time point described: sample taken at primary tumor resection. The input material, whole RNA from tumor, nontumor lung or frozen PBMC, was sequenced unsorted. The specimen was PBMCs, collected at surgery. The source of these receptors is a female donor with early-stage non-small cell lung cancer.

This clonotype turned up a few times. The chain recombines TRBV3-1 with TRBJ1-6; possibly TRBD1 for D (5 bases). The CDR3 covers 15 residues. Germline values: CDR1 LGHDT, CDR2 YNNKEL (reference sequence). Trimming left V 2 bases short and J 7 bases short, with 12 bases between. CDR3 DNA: TGTGCCAGCAGCCAATTTCAGGGCTCGAATTCACCCCTCCACTTT. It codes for CASSQFQGSNSPLHF.

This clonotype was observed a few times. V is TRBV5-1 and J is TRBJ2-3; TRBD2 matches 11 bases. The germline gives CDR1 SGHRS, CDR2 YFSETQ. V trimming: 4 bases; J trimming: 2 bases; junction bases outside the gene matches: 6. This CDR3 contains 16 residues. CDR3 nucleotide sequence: TGCGCCAGCAGCGCCCTAGCGGGGGGTACCACAGATACGCAGTATTTT. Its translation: CASSALAGGTTDTQYF.

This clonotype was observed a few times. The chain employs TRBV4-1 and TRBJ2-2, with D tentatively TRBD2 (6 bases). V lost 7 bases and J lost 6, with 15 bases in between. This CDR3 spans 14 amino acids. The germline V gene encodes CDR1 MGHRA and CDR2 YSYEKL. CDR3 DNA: TGCGCCAGCAACCCGGGGCCGGGGGCCGGGGAGCTGTTTTTT. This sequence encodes CASNPGPGAGELFF.

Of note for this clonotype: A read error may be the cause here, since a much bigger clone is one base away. The CDR3 reads CASSLVQGGSNNSPLHF. CDR3 nucleotides: TGTGCCAGCAGCTTAGTTCAGGGGGGCTCCAATAATTCACCCCTCCACTTT. The chain employs TRBV7-8 and TRBJ1-6; 7 bases fit TRBD1. Looked up from germline, CDR1 is SGHVS and CDR2 is FQNEAQ. The CDR3 consists of 17 residues.

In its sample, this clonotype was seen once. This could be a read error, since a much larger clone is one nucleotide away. The CDR3 DNA sequence: TGTGCCAGCAGCCAAGATTGGGGCGGGGGTAAGGCGAATGAGCAGTCCTTC. Amino acids: CASSQDWGGGKANEQSF. The chain is built from TRBV3-1 and TRBJ2-1, with 7 bases lining up with TRBD2. Looked up from germline, CDR1 is LGHDT and CDR2 is YNNKEL (reference sequence). This CDR3 is 17 amino acids long.

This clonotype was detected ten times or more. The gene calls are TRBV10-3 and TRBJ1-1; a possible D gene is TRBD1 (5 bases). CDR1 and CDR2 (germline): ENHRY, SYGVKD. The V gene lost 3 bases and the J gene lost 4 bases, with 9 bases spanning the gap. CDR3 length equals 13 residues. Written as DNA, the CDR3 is TGTGCCATCAGTGAATTGGGGCCCACTGAAGCTTTCTTT. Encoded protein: CAISELGPTEAFF.